The clone carrying this T cell receptor (beta chain) has just a few counts. The antigen is unknown. V was trimmed by 4 bases and J by 1 base, leaving 8 bases between them. This CDR3 region has 14 residues. Germline lookup yields CDR1 ENHRY and CDR2 SYGVKD. Mismatch repair deficiency was confirmed in all patients, by PCR or immunohistochemistry. The data belong to a study of PD-1 blockade in mismatch repair-deficient tumors. Some clones are missing from TCRdb's copy, which holds only in-frame ones; the method was immunoSEQ multiplex PCR. The repertoire has 65,000 to 80,000 clones, about 72% of them found once; the top ten carry nearly 5.5%. General observations from the study: Rapid post-treatment expansion, then contraction, generally preceding radiologic response, marked tumor-resident clones.

Sequenced material: peripheral blood, taken 2 weeks after starting pembrolizumab. The TCR sequence derives from an adult with mismatch repair-deficient cancer. The chain carries TRBV10-3 and TRBJ1-5; a possible D gene is TRBD1 (6 bases). CDR3 nucleotides: TGTGCCATCAGTGGCACAGGGAGCAATCAGCCCCAGCATTTT. It specifies CAISGTGSNQPQHF.